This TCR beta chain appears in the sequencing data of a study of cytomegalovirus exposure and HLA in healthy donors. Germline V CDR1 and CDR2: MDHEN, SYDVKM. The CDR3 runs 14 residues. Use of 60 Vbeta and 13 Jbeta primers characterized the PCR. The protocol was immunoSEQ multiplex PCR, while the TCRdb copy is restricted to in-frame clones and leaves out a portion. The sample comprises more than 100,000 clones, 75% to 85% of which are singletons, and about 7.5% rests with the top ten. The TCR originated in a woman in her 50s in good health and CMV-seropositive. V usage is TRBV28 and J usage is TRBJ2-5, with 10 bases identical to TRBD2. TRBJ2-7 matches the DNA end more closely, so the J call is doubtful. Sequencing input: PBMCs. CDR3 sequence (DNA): TGTGCCACAGACGCCGGGACTAGCGACTACGAGCAGTACTTC. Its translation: CATDAGTSDYEQYF.